Presented here are 7 T cell receptor beta chains from one specimen sequenced in a study of blood T cells in healthy people across ages. Primers used in a second PCR of roughly 6 to 12 cycles were a sample-barcoded 5' primer and a J-beta primer mix. Each CDR3 protein gets one entry after TCRdb re-called the 5' RACE reads with MiXCR. The sample includes about a million distinct CDR3 sequences, roughly 48% of them seen just once. The sample taken for sequencing was blood. The receptors originated from a man in his thirties or forties in good health.

This chain links TRBV5-1 with TRBJ1-1; 8 bases are shared with TRBD1. This CDR3 region has 15 residues. The V segment lost 0 bases and the J segment 6 bases; nucleotides outside the gene matches: 7. CDR1 is SGHRS and CDR2 is YFSETQ in the germline V gene. The CDR3 loop is CASSLDPGQGSEAFF. The CDR3 DNA is TGCGCCAGCAGCTTGGACCCCGGACAGGGTTCTGAAGCTTTCTTT.

J is TRBJ2-2 and V is TRBV27; possibly TRBD1 or TRBD2 for D (5 bases each). Germline assignment: CDR1 MNHEY and CDR2 SMNVEV (reference sequence). Deletions cut 2 bases from V and 3 bases from J, with 13 bases between. This CDR3 has 16 residues. CDR3 in DNA: TGTGCCAGCAGTTTACCCGGGACCGGGGACACCGGGGAGCTGTTTTTT. It codes for CASSLPGTGDTGELFF.

The CDR3 coding sequence is TGTGCCAGCAGCTACGGACAGGCTGGGGCCAACGTCCTGACTTTC. It translates to CASSYGQAGANVLTF. The chain combines TRBV27 with TRBJ2-6; 7 nucleotides match TRBD1. Germline CDR1 is MNHEY and CDR2 is SMNVEV (reference sequence). With V trimmed by 6 bases and J by 2 bases, 4 bases remained unmatched. The CDR3 is 15 amino acids.

As for this clonotype: At one end, the junction sequence differs from germline, possibly due to a read error. This chain uses TRBV20-1 with TRBJ2-1; D gene ambiguous. The CDR3 is 15 residues long. The germline CDR1 and CDR2 sequences are DFQATT and SNEGSKA (reference sequence). The CDR3 bases are TGCAGCGCTACCCCTCACGCCAAAGAGGTTGATGAGCAGTTCTTC. Translated, it gives CSATPHAKEVDEQFF.

The chain has TRBV11-3 and TRBJ1-5, with TRBD1 as a possible D gene (5 bases). The CDR3 length is 16 residues. V lost 4 bases to trimming and J lost 0 bases, with 13 bases between them. In germline, CDR1 is SGHNT, CDR2 YENEEA. The CDR3: CASSCRQQYSNQPQHF. CDR3 nucleotide sequence: TGTGCCAGCAGCTGCCGACAGCAGTATAGCAATCAGCCCCAGCATTTT.

This clonotype was recorded a few times. This chain joins TRBV7-9 and TRBJ2-7; 7 bases fit TRBD2. V was pared by 11 bases and J by 0 bases, with 10 bases of the junction left unmatched. CDR3 length: 14 residues. Germline V CDR1 and CDR2: SEHNR, FQNEAQ (reference sequence). The CDR3 nucleotides read TGTGCCGGGGAAACTAGCGCCGACTCCTACGAGCAGTACTTC. It translates to CAGETSADSYEQYF.

This clonotype was found a few times. The V gene is TRBV9, the J gene TRBJ2-5; maybe TRBD2 (5 bases). The CDR3 length is 16 residues. Germline-derived CDR1 and CDR2 are SGDLS and YYNGEE. The V end was cut by 4 bases, the J end by 5 bases, with 21 bases between. CDR3 loop: CASSSRGGQLEETQYF. In DNA, the CDR3 is TGTGCCAGCAGCTCCAGAGGAGGTCAGCTTGAGGAGACCCAGTACTTC.